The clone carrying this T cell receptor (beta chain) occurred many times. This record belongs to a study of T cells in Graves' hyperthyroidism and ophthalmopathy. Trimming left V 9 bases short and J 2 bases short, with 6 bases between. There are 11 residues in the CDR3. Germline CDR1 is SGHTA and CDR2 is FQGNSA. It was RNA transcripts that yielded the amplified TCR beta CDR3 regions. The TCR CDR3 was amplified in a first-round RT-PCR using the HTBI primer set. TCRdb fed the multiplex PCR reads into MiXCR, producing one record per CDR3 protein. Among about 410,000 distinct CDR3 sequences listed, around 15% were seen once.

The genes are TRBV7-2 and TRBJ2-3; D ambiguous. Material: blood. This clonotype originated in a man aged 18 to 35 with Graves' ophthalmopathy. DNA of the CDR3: TGTGCCAGTGGGCCCACAGATACGCAGTATTTT. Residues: CASGPTDTQYF.